This T cell receptor (beta chain) was captured by sequencing in a study of blood T cell repertoires in COVID-19. Study at large: T cells, B-cell-depleted T cells, or PBMCs supplied cDNA or gDNA.

Across over 20 US areas, participants ranged in age from about 18 to 100 years. Cohorts were determined from participant-reported clinical history. Authors' data handling: Reference gene primer amplification gave nucleated cell count estimates. Sequencing was performed with immunoSEQ multiplex PCR; in TCRdb, only in-frame clones are kept and a portion is missing. The V and J calls and clone size are taken from that table; D and trimming were inferred from the DNA. The data hold approximately 150,000 clones, with roughly 80% observed a single time. Material: PBMCs or T cells enriched from blood (not recorded which). The TCR comes from a woman aged 40 to 50 with acute COVID-19.

This CDR3 is CASSPDQGRRGYF. Written as DNA, the CDR3 is TGTGCCAGCAGCCCCGATCAGGGACGGAGGGGGTACTTC. The chain combines TRBV5-4 with TRBJ2-5, with D perhaps matching TRBD2 (6 bases). CDR3 size: 13 residues. Germline CDR1 reads SGHNT; CDR2 reads YYREEE (reference sequence). Trimming cost V 4 bases and J 13 bases, with 20 bases left between them.